Following are 4 T cell receptor beta chains from one sample sequenced in a study of response to subunit inactivated influenza vaccine. One entry per CDR3 protein, called by TCRdb with MiXCR from the RT-PCR reads. There are more than 600,000 distinct CDR3 sequences in the sample; approximately 17% occur only once, and roughly a tenth lies in the top ten. The specimen was PBMCs from blood, collected 4 to 6 days after vaccination. The source of these receptors is a man aged 45-60 years who received an inactivated influenza vaccine.

CDR3 protein: CSASQVNTGELFF. CDR3 nucleotides: TGCAGTGCTAGTCAGGTCAACACCGGGGAGCTGTTTTTT. This sequence joins TRBV20-1 and TRBJ2-2; D remains ambiguous. Per the germline V gene, CDR1 is DFQATT and CDR2 is SNEGSKA (reference sequence). The CDR3 covers 13 residues. V was trimmed by 3 bases and J by 2 bases, leaving 7 bases between them.

The chain uses TRBV20-1 and TRBJ2-7, with 13 bases lining up with TRBD2. Per germline, CDR1 DFQATT and CDR2 SNEGSKA (reference sequence). Losses at the gene ends were 6 bases for V and 3 bases for J; bases not matched to a gene: 5. The CDR3 loop spans 14 amino acids. CDR3 DNA sequence: TGCAGTGCGCAGGGACTAGCGGGGAGCTACGAGCAGTACTTC. Translating gives CSAQGLAGSYEQYF.

This chain joins TRBV29-1 and TRBJ1-3; a possible D gene is TRBD1 (5 bases). V was clipped by 4 bases and J by 0 bases, with 10 bases between them. Per germline, CDR1 SQVTM and CDR2 ANQGSEA. The CDR3 is 14 residues long. This CDR3 is CSVGQPSSGNTIYF. DNA for the CDR3: TGCAGCGTTGGACAGCCTAGCTCTGGAAACACCATATATTTT. The full variable domain, in which reference TRBV29-1 and TRBJ1-3 provide the parts outside the CDR3, is SAVISQKPSRDICQRGTSLTIQCQVDSQVTMMFWYRQQPGQSLTLIATANQGSEATYESGFVIDKFPISRPNLTFSTLTVSNMSPEDSSIYLCSVGQPSSGNTIYFGEGSWLTVV.

The table lists this clonotype with a few counts. V usage is TRBV20-1 and J usage is TRBJ2-7; the match to TRBD2 covers 7 bases. The V gene's germline CDR1 is DFQATT and CDR2 SNEGSKA (reference sequence). CDR3 length equals 13 residues. The V and J ends lost 3 bases and 7 bases, in that order; junction bases with no gene match: 9. CDR3 amino acids: CSASQAGVGEQYF. As DNA, the CDR3 is TGCAGTGCTAGCCAGGCGGGAGTGGGGGAGCAGTACTTC.